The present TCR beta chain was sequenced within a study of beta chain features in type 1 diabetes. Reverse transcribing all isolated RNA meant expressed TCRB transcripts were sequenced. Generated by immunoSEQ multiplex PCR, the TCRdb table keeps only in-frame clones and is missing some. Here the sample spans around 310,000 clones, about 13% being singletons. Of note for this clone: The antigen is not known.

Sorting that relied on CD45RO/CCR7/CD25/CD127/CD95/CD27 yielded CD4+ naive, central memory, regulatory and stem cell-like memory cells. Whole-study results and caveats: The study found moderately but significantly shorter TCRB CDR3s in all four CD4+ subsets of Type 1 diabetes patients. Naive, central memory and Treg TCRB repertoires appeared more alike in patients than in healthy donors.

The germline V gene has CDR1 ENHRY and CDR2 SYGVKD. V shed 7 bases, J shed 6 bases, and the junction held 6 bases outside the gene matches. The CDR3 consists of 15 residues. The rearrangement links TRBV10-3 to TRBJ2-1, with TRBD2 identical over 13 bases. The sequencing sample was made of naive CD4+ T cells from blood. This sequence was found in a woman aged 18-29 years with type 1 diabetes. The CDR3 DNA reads TGTGCCATCATGGAGGGACTAGCGGGGTTCAATGAGCAGTTCTTC. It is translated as CAIMEGLAGFNEQFF.